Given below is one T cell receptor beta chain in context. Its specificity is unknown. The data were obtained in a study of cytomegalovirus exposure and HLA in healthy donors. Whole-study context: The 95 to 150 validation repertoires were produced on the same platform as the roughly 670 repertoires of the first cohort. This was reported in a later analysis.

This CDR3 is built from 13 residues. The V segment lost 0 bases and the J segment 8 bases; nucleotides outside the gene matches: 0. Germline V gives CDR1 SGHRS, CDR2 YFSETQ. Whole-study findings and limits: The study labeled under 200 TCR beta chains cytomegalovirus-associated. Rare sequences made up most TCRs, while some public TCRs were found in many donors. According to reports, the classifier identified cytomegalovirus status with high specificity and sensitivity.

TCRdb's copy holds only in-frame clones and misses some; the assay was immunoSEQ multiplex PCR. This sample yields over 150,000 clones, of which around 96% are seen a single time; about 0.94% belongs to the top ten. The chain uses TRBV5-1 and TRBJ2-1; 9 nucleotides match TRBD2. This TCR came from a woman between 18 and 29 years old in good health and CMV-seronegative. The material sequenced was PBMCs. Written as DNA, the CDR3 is TGCGCCAGCAGCTTGGGGACTAGCGATGAGCAGTTCTTC. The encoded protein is CASSLGTSDEQFF.